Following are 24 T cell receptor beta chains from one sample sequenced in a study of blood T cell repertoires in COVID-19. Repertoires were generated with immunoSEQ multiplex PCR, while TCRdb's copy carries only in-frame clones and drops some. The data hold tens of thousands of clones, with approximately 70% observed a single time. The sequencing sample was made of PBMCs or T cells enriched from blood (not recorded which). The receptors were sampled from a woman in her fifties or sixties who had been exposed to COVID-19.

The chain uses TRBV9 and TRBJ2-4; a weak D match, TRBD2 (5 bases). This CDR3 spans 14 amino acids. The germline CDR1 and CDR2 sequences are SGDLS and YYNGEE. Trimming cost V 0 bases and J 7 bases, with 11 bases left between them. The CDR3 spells CASSVAGLENIQYF. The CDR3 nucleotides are TGTGCCAGCAGCGTAGCGGGGTTGGAGAACATTCAGTACTTC.

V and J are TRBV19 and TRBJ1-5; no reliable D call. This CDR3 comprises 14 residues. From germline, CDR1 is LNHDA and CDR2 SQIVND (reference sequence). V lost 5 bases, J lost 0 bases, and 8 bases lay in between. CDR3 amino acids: CASSVIDSNQPQHF. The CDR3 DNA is TGTGCCAGTAGTGTTATAGATAGCAATCAGCCCCAGCATTTT.

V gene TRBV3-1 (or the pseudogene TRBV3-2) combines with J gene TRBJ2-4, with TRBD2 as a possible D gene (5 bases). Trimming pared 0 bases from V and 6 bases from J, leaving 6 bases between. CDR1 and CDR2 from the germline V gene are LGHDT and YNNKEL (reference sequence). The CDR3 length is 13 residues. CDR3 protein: CASSQDRGNIQYF. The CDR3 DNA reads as TGTGCCAGCAGCCAAGATCGGGGAAACATTCAGTACTTC.

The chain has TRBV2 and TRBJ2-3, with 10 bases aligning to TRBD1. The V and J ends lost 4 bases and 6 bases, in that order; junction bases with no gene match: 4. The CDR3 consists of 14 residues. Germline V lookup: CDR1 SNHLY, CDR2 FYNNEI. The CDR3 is CASSGDRGLDTQYF. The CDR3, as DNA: TGTGCCAGCAGTGGGGACAGGGGTTTGGATACGCAGTATTTT.

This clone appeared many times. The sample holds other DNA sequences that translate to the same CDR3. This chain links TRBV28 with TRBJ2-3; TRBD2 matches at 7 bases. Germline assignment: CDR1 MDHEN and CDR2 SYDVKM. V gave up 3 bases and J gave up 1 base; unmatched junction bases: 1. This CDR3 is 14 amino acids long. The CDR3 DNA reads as TGTGCCAGCAGTTTTCTAGCGGGCACAGATACGCAGTATTTT. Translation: CASSFLAGTDTQYF. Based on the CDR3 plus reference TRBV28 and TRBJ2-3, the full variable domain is DVKVTQSSRYLVKRTGEKVFLECVQDMDHENMFWYRQDPGLGLRLIYFSYDVKMKEKGDIPEGYSVSREKKERFSLILESASTNQTSMYLCASSFLAGTDTQYFGPGTRLTVL.

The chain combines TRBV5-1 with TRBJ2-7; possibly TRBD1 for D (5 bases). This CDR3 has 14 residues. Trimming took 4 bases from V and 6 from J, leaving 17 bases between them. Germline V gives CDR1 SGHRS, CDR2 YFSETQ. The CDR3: CASSADINRGEQYF. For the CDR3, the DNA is TGCGCCAGCAGCGCCGATATTAATAGGGGCGAGCAGTACTTC.

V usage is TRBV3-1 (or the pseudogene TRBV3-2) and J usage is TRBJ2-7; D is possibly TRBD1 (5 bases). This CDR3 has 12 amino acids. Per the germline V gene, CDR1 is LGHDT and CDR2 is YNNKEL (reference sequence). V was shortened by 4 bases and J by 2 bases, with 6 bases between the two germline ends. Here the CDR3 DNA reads TGTGCCAGCAGCCGACAGACCTACGAGCAGTACTTC. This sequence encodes CASSRQTYEQYF.

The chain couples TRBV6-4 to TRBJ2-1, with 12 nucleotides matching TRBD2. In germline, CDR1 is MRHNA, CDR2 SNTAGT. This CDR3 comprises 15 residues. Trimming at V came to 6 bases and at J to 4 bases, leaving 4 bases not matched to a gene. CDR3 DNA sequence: TGTGCCAGCAGCCCACTAGCGGGAGGTTACAATGAGCAGTTCTTC. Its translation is CASSPLAGGYNEQFF.

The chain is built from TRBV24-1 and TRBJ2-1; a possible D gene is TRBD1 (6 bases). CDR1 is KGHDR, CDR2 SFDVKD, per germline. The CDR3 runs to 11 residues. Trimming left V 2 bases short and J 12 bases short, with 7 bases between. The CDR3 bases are TGTGCCACCAGTGATTCCAGGGGGCAGTTCTTC. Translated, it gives CATSDSRGQFF.

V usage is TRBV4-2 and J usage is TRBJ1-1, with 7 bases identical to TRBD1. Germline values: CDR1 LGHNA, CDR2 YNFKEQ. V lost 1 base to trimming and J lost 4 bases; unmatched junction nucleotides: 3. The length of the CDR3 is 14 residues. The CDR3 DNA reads TGTGCCAGCAGCCAAGTAGGGACAGTCACTGAAGCTTTCTTT. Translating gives CASSQVGTVTEAFF.

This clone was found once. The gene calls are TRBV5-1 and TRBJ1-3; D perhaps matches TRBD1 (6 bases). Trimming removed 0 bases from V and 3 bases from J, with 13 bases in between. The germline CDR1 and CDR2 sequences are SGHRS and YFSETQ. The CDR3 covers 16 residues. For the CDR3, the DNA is TGCGCCAGCAGCTTGGCAGGGCAGGGGTATGGAAACACCATATATTTT. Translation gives CASSLAGQGYGNTIYF.

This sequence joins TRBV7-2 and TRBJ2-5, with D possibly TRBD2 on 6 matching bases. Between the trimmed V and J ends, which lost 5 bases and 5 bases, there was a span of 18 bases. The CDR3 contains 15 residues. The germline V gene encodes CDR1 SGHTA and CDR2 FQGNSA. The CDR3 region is CASSPSAGIVETQYF. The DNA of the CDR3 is TGTGCCAGCAGCCCCTCGGCGGGGATCGTTGAGACCCAGTACTTC.

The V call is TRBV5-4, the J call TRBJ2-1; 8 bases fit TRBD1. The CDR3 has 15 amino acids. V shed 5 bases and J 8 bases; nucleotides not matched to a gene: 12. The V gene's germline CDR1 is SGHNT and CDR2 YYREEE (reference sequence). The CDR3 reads CASRVDREWVHEQFF. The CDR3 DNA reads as TGTGCCAGCAGGGTGGACAGGGAGTGGGTACATGAGCAGTTCTTC.

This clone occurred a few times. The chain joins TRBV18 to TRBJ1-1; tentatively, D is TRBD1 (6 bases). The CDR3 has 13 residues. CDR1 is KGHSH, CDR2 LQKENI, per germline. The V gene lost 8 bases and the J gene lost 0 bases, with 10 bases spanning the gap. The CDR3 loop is CASQGQMNTEAFF. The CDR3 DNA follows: TGTGCCAGCCAAGGACAGATGAACACTGAAGCTTTCTTT.

As DNA, the CDR3 is TGCGCCAGCAGCCGTCAACTAGCGGGTTCCTACAATGAGCAGTTCTTC. Encoded protein: CASSRQLAGSYNEQFF. J is TRBJ2-1 and V is TRBV4-3; 9 positions match TRBD2. The CDR3 runs 16 residues. Trimming took 4 bases from V and 1 from J; bases not matched to a gene: 5. Germline lookup yields CDR1 LGHNA and CDR2 YSLEER.

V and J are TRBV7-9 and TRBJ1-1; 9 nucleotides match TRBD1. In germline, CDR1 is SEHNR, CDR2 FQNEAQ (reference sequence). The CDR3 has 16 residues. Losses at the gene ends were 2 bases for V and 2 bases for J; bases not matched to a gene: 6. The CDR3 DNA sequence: TGTGCCAGCAGCTTACGGCCGGGACAGGGAAACACTGAAGCTTTCTTT. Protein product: CASSLRPGQGNTEAFF.

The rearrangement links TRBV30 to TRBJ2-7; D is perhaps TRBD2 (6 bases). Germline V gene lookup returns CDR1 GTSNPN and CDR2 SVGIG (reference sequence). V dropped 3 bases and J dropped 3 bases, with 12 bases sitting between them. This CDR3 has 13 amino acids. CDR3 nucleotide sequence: TGTGCCTGGAGCGGGACTTTACTCTACGAGCAGTACTTC. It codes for CAWSGTLLYEQYF.

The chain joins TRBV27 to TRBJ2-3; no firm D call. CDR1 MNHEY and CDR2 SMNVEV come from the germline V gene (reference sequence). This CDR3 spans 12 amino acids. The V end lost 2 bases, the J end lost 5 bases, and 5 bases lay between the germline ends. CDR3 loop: CASSLAGDTQYF. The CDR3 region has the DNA TGTGCCAGCAGTTTAGCAGGAGATACGCAGTATTTT.

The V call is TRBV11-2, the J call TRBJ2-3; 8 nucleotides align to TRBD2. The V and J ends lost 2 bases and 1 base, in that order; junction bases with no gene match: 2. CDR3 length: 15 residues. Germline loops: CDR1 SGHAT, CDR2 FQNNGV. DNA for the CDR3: TGTGCCAGCAGCTTACTTAGCGGGGGCACAGATACGCAGTATTTT. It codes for CASSLLSGGTDTQYF.

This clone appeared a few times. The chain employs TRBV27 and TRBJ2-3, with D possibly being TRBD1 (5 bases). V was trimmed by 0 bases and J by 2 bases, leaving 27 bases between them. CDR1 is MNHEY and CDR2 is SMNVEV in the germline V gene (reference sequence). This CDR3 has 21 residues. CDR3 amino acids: CASSLSPVLFRAGSNTDTQYF. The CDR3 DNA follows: TGTGCCAGCAGTTTATCGCCGGTTTTGTTCAGGGCAGGGTCCAACACAGATACGCAGTATTTT.

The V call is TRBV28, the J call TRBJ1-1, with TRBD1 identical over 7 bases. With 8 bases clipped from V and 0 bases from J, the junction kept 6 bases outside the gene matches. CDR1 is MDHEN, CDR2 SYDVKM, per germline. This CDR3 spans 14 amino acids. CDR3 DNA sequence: TGTGCCAGCTTACGGGACAGCATGAACACTGAAGCTTTCTTT. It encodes CASLRDSMNTEAFF.

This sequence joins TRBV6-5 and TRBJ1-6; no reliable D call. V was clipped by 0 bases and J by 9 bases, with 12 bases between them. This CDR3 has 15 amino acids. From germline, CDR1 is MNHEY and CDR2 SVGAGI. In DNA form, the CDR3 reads TGTGCCAGCAGTTACTCCGGGGAAGGTCGTTCACCCCTCCACTTT. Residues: CASSYSGEGRSPLHF.

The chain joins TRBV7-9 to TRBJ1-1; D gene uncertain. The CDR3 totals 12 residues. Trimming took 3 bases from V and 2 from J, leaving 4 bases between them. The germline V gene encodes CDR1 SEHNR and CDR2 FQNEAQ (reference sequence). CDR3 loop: CASSFVNTEAFF. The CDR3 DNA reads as TGTGCCAGCAGCTTCGTTAACACTGAAGCTTTCTTT.

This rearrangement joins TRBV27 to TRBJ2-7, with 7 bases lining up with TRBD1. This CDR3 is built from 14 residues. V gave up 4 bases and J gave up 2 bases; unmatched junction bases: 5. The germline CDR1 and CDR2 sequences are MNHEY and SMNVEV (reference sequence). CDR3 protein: CASSSSGTAYEQYF. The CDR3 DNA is TGTGCCAGCAGTTCATCCGGGACAGCCTACGAGCAGTACTTC.